The 18 T cell receptor beta chains below all came from one sample that was sequenced in a study of cytomegalovirus exposure and HLA in healthy donors. Both 60 Vbeta primers and 13 Jbeta primers went into the PCR. Assay: immunoSEQ multiplex PCR; the TCRdb copy retains only in-frame clones and omits some. The table shows around 92,000 clones, with over 75% occurring only once. The sequenced material came from PBMCs. Receptors originate from a female donor in good health and CMV-seropositive.

V usage is TRBV2 and J usage is TRBJ2-2; D possibly corresponds to TRBD2 (7 bases). Deletions cut 8 bases from V and 4 bases from J, with 8 bases between. Germline assignment: CDR1 SNHLY and CDR2 FYNNEI. CDR3 length: 12 amino acids. The CDR3, as DNA: TGTGCCAGCGGGGGGGCCACCGGGGAGCTGTTTTTT. Its translation: CASGGATGELFF.

The rearrangement uses TRBV7-9 and TRBJ1-3, with D maybe TRBD1 (6 bases). The germline CDR1 and CDR2 sequences are SEHNR and FQNEAQ (reference sequence). The CDR3 covers 14 residues. Trimming stripped 5 bases from V and 8 bases from J, with 16 bases between. CDR3 residues: CASSPLGGVYTIYF. CDR3 coding DNA: TGTGCCAGCAGCCCCCTAGGGGGGGTTTACACCATATATTTT. The full variable domain, with the rest looked up from reference TRBV7-9 and TRBJ1-3, is DTGVSQNPRHKITKRGQNVTFRCDPISEHNRLYWYRQTLGQGPEFLTYFQNEAQLEKSRLLSDRFSAERPKGSFSTLEIQRTEQGDSAMYLCASSPLGGVYTIYFGEGSWLTVV.

This clone was counted only a few times. The J gene is TRBJ2-7, the V gene TRBV29-1, with D possibly TRBD1 on 6 matching bases. Trimming took 0 bases from V and 7 from J, leaving 10 bases between them. The CDR3 runs to 12 residues. Germline CDR1 is SQVTM and CDR2 is ANQGSEA. CDR3 sequence reads: CSVEEGAGEQYF. CDR3 nucleotide sequence: TGCAGCGTTGAAGAGGGGGCGGGTGAGCAGTACTTC.

The chain recombines TRBV19 with TRBJ1-2; D uncertain. Germline loops: CDR1 LNHDA, CDR2 SQIVND (reference sequence). The CDR3 consists of 13 residues. V lost 2 bases and J 5 bases, leaving 9 bases between the germline ends. The CDR3 coding sequence is TGTGCCAGTAGTATAACAGTCCATTATGGCTACACCTTC. This translates into CASSITVHYGYTF.

The genes are TRBV7-9 and TRBJ2-1; 8 bases fit TRBD2. With V trimmed by 5 bases and J by 9 bases, 9 bases remained unmatched. The CDR3 runs 14 residues. CDR1 and CDR2 from the germline V gene are SEHNR and FQNEAQ (reference sequence). The DNA for the CDR3 is TGTGCCAGCAGCCTCACCGGGACTAGGCGTGAGCAGTTCTTC. This gives the protein CASSLTGTRREQFF.

The chain has TRBV5-3 and TRBJ1-1, with 10 bases matching TRBD1. TRBV5-3 is an open reading frame, and its role is uncertain. The CDR3 is 15 amino acids. V shed 4 bases, J shed 6 bases, and the junction held 9 bases outside the gene matches. The CDR3, as DNA: TGTGCCAGAAGCCCGGGACAGGGGCAAGATTCTGAAGCTTTCTTT. Amino acid sequence: CARSPGQGQDSEAFF.

This chain links TRBV7-9 with TRBJ2-7; TRBD1 agrees at 12 bases. This CDR3 is built from 15 residues. Trimming took 4 bases from V and 6 from J; bases not matched to a gene: 7. Germline CDR1 is SEHNR and CDR2 is FQNEAQ (reference sequence). The CDR3 sequence: CASSYRDRGQAEQYF. In DNA, the CDR3 is TGTGCCAGCAGCTACCGGGACAGGGGGCAAGCCGAGCAGTACTTC. The variable domain in full, with the rest retrieved from reference TRBV7-9 and TRBJ2-7, is DTGVSQNPRHKITKRGQNVTFRCDPISEHNRLYWYRQTLGQGPEFLTYFQNEAQLEKSRLLSDRFSAERPKGSFSTLEIQRTEQGDSAMYLCASSYRDRGQAEQYFGPGTRLTVT.

CDR3 bases: TGTGCCAGCAGCTCCAGACAGACCTCAAATCAGCCCCAGCATTTT. It yields the protein CASSSRQTSNQPQHF. The chain couples TRBV5-6 to TRBJ1-5; perhaps TRBD1 as D (5 bases). CDR1 SGHDT and CDR2 YYEEEE come from the germline V gene. The CDR3 has 15 residues. The germline V and J ends were trimmed by 3 bases and 4 bases, with 14 bases remaining between them.

The chain has TRBV15 and TRBJ1-5; D is unresolved. The CDR3 length is 12 residues. The V end lost 1 base, the J end lost 7 bases, and 5 bases lay between the germline ends. In germline, CDR1 is LNHNV, CDR2 YYDKDF (reference sequence). CDR3 residues: CATSRVQQPQHF. CDR3 nucleotide sequence: TGTGCCACCAGCAGAGTACAGCAGCCCCAGCATTTT.

This clone was seen a handful of times. The chain combines TRBV5-1 with TRBJ1-4; D unresolved. With 0 bases removed from V and 0 bases from J, the gap between germline ends came to 12 bases. The CDR3 extends over 17 amino acids. Germline V gene sequence: CDR1 SGHRS, CDR2 YFSETQ. The DNA of the CDR3 is TGCGCCAGCAGCTTGGACCAGGAAGATGCAACTAATGAAAAACTGTTTTTT. It is translated as CASSLDQEDATNEKLFF.

The chain is built from TRBV28 and TRBJ2-7, with D possibly being TRBD2 (6 bases). Looked up from germline, CDR1 is MDHEN and CDR2 is SYDVKM. The V and J ends lost 5 bases and 0 bases respectively, with 11 bases between them. This CDR3 has 14 amino acids. CDR3 loop: CASSRGLNSYEQYF. The CDR3 region has the DNA TGTGCCAGCAGTCGCGGACTAAACTCCTACGAGCAGTACTTC.

The CDR3 reads CASSSRTGLTGELFF. The CDR3 DNA is TGTGCCAGCAGTTCGAGGACAGGTCTCACCGGGGAGCTGTTTTTT. The chain combines TRBV6-1 with TRBJ2-2; 7 positions agree with TRBD1. The CDR3 sequence is 15 residues long. Looked up from germline, CDR1 is MNHNS and CDR2 is SASEGT. V shed 5 bases and J 4 bases; nucleotides not matched to a gene: 7.

This clone was observed a handful of times. Germline and junction disagree at one end, which may indicate a read error. The J gene is TRBJ2-1, the V gene TRBV27, with 9 bases identical to TRBD2. CDR1 is MNHEY, CDR2 SMNVEV, per germline (reference sequence). The CDR3 covers 13 residues. In DNA form, the CDR3 reads TGTGCCAGCAGCTTATCACTAGCGGGCACGCAGTTCTTC. Translated: CASSLSLAGTQFF.

A single count supports this clone. The V call is TRBV9, the J call TRBJ2-1; D is undetermined. Germline V lookup: CDR1 SGDLS, CDR2 YYNGEE. CDR3 length: 14 residues. Trimming took 0 bases from V and 7 from J, leaving 11 bases between them. Here the CDR3 reads CASSVVASRNEQFF. The CDR3 coding sequence is TGTGCCAGCAGCGTAGTAGCTAGTCGGAATGAGCAGTTCTTC.

The V gene is TRBV13, the J gene TRBJ2-5; no firm D call. The V end was cut by 2 bases, the J end by 1 base, with 8 bases between. Germline V gene sequence: CDR1 PRHDT, CDR2 FYEKMQ (reference sequence). This CDR3 contains 14 residues. CDR3 sequence (DNA): TGTGCCAGCAGCTTACAGGCAGTCCAAGAGACCCAGTACTTC. Residues: CASSLQAVQETQYF.

The rearrangement joins TRBV2 to TRBJ1-2; 12 positions match TRBD1. The length of the CDR3 is 15 residues. Trimming took 8 bases from V and 5 from J; bases not matched to a gene: 9. Germline V gene data show CDR1 as SNHLY and CDR2 as FYNNEI. CDR3 residues: CASPGQGAGSYGYTF. Written as DNA, the CDR3 is TGTGCCAGCCCGGGACAGGGGGCGGGAAGTTATGGCTACACCTTC.

V usage is TRBV2 and J usage is TRBJ1-1; 7 bases are a match to TRBD1. The germline V gene has CDR1 SNHLY and CDR2 FYNNEI. V lost 7 bases and J lost 3; bases outside the gene matches: 5. There are 13 residues in the CDR3. The CDR3 bases are TGTGCCAGCACGGCAGGGGGGCACACTGAAGCTTTCTTT. It specifies CASTAGGHTEAFF.

The gene calls are TRBV28 and TRBJ2-1, with TRBD2 as a possible D gene (6 bases). Trimming removed 2 bases from V and 0 bases from J, with 23 bases in between. Germline V lookup: CDR1 MDHEN, CDR2 SYDVKM. CDR3 length: 20 amino acids. The CDR3 DNA reads as TGTGCCAGCAGTTTACCCAAGGGGAGGCTGTACTCCGGCTCCTACAATGAGCAGTTCTTC. Protein product: CASSLPKGRLYSGSYNEQFF.